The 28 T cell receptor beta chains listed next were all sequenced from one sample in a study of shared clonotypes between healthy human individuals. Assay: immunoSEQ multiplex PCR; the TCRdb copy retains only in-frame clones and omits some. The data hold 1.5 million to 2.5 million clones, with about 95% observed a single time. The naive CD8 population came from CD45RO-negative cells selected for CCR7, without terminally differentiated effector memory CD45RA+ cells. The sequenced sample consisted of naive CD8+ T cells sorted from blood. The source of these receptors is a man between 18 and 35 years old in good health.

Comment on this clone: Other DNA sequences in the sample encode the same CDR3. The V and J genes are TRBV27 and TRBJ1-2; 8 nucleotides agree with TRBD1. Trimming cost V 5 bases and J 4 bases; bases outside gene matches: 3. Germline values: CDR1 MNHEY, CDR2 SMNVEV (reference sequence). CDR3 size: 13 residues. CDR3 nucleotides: TGTGCCAGCAGTACAGGGGGTGGCTATGGCTACACCTTC. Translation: CASSTGGGYGYTF.

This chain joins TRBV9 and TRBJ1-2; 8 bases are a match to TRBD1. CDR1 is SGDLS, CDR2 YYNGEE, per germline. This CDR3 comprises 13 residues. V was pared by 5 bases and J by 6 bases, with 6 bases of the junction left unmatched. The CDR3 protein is CASRGTGEDGYTF. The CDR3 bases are TGTGCCAGCAGAGGGACAGGAGAAGATGGCTACACCTTC.

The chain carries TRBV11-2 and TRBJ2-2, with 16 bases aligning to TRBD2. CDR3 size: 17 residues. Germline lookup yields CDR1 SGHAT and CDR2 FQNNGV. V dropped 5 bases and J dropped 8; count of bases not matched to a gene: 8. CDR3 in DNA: TGTGCCAGCAGCCCGGGGACTAGCGGGGGGGCCTATGGGGAGCTGTTTTTT. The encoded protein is CASSPGTSGGAYGELFF.

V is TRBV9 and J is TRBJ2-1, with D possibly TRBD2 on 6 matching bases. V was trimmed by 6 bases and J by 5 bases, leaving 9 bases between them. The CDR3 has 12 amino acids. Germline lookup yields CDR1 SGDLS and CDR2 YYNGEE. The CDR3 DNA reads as TGTGCCAGCATGGGCGGGAACAATGAGCAGTTCTTC. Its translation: CASMGGNNEQFF.

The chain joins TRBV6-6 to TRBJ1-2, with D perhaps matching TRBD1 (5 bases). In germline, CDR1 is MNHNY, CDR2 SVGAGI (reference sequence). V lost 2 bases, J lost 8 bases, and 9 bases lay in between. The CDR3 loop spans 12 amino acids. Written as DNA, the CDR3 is TGTGCCAGCAGTTACCAACAGGACGGCTACACCTTC. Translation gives CASSYQQDGYTF.

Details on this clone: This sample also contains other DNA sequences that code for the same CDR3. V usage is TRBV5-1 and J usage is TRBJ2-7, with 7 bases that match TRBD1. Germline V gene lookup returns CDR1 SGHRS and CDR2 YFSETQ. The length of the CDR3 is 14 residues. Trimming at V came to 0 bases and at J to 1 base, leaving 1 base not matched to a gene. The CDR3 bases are TGCGCCAGCAGCTTGGGACAGGGTTCCTACGAGCAGTACTTC. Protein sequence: CASSLGQGSYEQYF.

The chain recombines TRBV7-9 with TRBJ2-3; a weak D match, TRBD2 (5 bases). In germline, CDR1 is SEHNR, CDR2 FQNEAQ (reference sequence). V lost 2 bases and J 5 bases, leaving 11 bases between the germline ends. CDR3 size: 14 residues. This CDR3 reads CASSLPLEGDTQYF. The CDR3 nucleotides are TGTGCCAGCAGCTTACCGTTAGAGGGAGATACGCAGTATTTT.

In DNA, the CDR3 is TGTGCCAGCAGCTTAGCTCTGGAGGCTATAGATACGCAGTATTTT. Its translation is CASSLALEAIDTQYF. The chain has TRBV7-6 and TRBJ2-3, with D tentatively TRBD2 (5 bases). This CDR3 comprises 15 residues. Per the germline V gene, CDR1 is SGHVS and CDR2 is FNYEAQ. V lost 0 bases and J lost 5, with 12 bases in between.

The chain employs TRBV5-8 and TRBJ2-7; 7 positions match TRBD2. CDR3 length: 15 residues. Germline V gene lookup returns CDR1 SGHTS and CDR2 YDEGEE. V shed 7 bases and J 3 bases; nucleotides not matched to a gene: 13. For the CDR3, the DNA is TGTGCCAGCGTCTCCTTATTGACGGGAGGCTACGAGCAGTACTTC. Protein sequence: CASVSLLTGGYEQYF.

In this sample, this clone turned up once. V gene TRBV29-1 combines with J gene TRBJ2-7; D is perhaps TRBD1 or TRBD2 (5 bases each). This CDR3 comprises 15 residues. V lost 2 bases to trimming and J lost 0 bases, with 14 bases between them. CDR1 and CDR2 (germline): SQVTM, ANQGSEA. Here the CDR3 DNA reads TGCAGCGTTGAACAGGGTAGGGACCGCTCCTACGAGCAGTACTTC. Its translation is CSVEQGRDRSYEQYF.

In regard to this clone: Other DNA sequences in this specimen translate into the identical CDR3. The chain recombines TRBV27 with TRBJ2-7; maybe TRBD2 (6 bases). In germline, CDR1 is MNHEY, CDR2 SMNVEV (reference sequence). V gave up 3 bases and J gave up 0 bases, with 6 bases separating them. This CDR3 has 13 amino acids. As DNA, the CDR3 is TGTGCCAGCAGTTTGGAGGGCTCCTACGAGCAGTACTTC. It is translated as CASSLEGSYEQYF.

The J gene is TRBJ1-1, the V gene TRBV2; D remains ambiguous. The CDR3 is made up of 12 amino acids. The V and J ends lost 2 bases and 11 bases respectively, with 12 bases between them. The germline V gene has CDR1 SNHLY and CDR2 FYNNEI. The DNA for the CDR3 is TGTGCCAGCAGTGAATCCACCCTTAGGGCTTTCTTT. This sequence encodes CASSESTLRAFF.

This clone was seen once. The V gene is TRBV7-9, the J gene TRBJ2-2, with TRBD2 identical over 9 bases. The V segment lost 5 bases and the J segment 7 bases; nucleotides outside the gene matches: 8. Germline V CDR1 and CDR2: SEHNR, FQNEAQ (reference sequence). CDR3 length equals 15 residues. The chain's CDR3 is CASSPLAGSSGELFF. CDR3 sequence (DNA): TGTGCCAGCAGCCCCCTAGCGGGAAGTAGCGGGGAGCTGTTTTTT.

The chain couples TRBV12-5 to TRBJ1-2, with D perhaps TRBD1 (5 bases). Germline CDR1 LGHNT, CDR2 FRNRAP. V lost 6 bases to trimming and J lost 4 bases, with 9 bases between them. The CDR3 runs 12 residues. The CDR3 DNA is TGTGCTAGTGGCGACAGATTCTATGGCTACACCTTC. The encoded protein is CASGDRFYGYTF.

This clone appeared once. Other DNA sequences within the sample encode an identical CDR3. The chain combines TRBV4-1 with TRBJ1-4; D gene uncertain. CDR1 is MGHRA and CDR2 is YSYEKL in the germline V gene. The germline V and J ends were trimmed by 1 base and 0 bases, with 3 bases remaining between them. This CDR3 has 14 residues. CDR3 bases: TGCGCCAGCAGCCAAGTAGCAACTAATGAAAAACTGTTTTTT. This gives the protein CASSQVATNEKLFF.

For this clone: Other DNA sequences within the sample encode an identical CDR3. The CDR3 protein is CASSWGSSYEQYF. CDR3 DNA sequence: TGTGCCAGCAGTTGGGGGAGCTCCTACGAGCAGTACTTC. The V and J genes are TRBV6-5 and TRBJ2-7, with D perhaps matching TRBD1 or TRBD2 (5 bases each). Germline-derived CDR1 and CDR2 are MNHEY and SVGAGI. There are 13 residues in the CDR3. V was cut by 4 bases and J by 0 bases, with 7 bases left in between.

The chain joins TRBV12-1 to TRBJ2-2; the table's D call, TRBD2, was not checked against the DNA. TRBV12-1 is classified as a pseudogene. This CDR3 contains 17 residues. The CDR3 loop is CASSFPLRGSFTGELFF. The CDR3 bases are TGTGCCAGCAGCTTCCCCTTACGTGGGAGTTTCACCGGGGAGCTGTTTTTT.

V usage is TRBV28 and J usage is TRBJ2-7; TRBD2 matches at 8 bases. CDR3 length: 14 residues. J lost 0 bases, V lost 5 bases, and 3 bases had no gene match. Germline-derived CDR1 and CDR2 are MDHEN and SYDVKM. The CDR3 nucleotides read TGTGCCAGCAGTCGCGGGGGGCTCTCCTACGAGCAGTACTTC. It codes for CASSRGGLSYEQYF.

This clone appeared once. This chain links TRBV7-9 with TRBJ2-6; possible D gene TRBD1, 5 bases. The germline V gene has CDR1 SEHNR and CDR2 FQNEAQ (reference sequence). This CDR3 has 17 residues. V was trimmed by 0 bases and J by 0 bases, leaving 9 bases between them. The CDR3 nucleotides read TGTGCCAGCAGCTTAGCCAAGGGGCGCTCTGGGGCCAACGTCCTGACTTTC. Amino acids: CASSLAKGRSGANVLTF.

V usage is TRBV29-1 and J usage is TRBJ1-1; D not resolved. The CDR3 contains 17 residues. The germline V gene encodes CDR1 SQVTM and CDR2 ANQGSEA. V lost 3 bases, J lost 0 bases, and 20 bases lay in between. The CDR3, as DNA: TGCAGCGTTGATTCCGTTGAGGCTCTCGCCATGAACACTGAAGCTTTCTTT. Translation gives CSVDSVEALAMNTEAFF.

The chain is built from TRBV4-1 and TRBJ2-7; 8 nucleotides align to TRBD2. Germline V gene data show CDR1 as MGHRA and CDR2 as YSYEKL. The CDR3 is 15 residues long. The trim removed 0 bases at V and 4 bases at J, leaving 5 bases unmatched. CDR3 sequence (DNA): TGCGCCAGCAGCCAAGACTCTAGCGGGCGATACGAGCAGTACTTC. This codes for CASSQDSSGRYEQYF.

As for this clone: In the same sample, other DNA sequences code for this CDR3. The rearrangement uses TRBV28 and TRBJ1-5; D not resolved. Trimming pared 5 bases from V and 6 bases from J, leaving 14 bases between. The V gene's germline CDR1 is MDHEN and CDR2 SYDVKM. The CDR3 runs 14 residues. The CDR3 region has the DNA TGTGCCAGCAGTCTTCGGGCCCTGGGTCAGCCCCAGCATTTT. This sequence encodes CASSLRALGQPQHF.

CDR3 region: CASSYSTGAYEAFF. The CDR3 DNA is TGCGCCAGCAGCTACTCGACAGGGGCCTATGAAGCTTTCTTT. This sequence joins TRBV5-1 and TRBJ1-1; 8 bases are a match to TRBD1. This CDR3 has 14 residues. V trimming: 3 bases; J trimming: 7 bases; junction bases outside the gene matches: 8. CDR1 SGHRS and CDR2 YFSETQ come from the germline V gene.

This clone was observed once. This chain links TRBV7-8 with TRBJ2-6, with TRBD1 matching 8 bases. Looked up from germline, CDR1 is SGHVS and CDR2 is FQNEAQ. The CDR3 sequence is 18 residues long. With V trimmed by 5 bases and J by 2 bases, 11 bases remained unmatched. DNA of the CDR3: TGTGCCAGCAGCACGCCTCAGGGGGCGTTAACTGGGGCCAACGTCCTGACTTTC. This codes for CASSTPQGALTGANVLTF.

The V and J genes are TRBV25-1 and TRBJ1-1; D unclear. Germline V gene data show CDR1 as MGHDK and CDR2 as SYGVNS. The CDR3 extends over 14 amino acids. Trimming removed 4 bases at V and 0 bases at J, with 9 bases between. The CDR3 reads CASSVGTLNTEAFF. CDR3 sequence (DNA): TGTGCCAGCAGTGTGGGTACATTGAACACTGAAGCTTTCTTT.

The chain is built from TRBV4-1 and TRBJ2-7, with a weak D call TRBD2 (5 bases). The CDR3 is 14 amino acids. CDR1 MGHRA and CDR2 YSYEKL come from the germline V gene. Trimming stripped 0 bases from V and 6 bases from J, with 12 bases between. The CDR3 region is CASSQDSGYGEQYF. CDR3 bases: TGCGCCAGCAGCCAAGATTCGGGGTACGGCGAGCAGTACTTC.

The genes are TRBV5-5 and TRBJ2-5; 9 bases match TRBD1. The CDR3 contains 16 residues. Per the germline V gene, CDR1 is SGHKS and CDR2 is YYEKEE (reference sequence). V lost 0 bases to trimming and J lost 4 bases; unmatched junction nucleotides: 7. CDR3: CASSLGATGGRETQYF. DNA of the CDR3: TGTGCCAGCAGCTTGGGGGCGACAGGGGGACGAGAGACCCAGTACTTC.

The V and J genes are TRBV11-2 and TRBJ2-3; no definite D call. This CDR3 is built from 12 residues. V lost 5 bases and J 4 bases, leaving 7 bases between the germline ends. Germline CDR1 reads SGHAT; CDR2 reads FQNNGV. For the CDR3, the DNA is TGTGCCAGCAGCCCCATGTCAGATACGCAGTATTTT. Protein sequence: CASSPMSDTQYF.